These T cell receptor beta chains were read from a single sample in a study of blood T cell repertoires in COVID-19. Profiled with immunoSEQ multiplex PCR; TCRdb holds only in-frame clones, not every one. The data show about 190,000 clones, about 72% seen once. Sequenced input: PBMCs or T cells enriched from blood (not recorded which). The receptors derive from a woman between 50 and 59 years old who had recovered from COVID-19. Both conserved end residues are part of each CDR3. D genes are given only for firm matches. Clone size appears in some rows only: once, few, many, or a class for an expanded clone.

cdr3_aa: CASSLGTSGTGELFF
cdr3_nt: TGTGCCAGCAGCCTAGGGACTAGCGGTACCGGGGAGCTGTTTTTT
cdr3_length: 15
j_call: TRBJ2-2
d_call: TRBD2
v_call: TRBV7-6
clone_size: .

cdr3_aa: CASSPHPLGQGFTGELFF
cdr3_nt: TGTGCCAGCTCGCCTCACCCTCTCGGGCAGGGATTCACCGGGGAGCTGTTTTTT
cdr3_length: 18
j_call: TRBJ2-2
d_call: .
v_call: TRBV18
clone_size: .

cdr3_aa: CASSLVSSVAGSSYEQYF
cdr3_nt: TGTGCCAGCAGCTTGGTTTCGTCCGTAGCGGGTAGCTCCTACGAGCAGTACTTC
cdr3_length: 18
j_call: TRBJ2-7
d_call: TRBD2
v_call: TRBV5-5
clone_size: few

cdr3_aa: CASSGQGIYGYTF
cdr3_nt: TGTGCCAGCAGCGGCCAGGGGATCTATGGCTACACCTTC
cdr3_length: 13
j_call: TRBJ1-2
d_call: .
v_call: TRBV27
clone_size: few

cdr3_aa: CASSLGQKYYEQYF
cdr3_nt: TGTGCCAGCAGTTTAGGACAGAAATACTACGAGCAGTACTTC
cdr3_length: 14
j_call: TRBJ2-7
d_call: .
v_call: TRBV28
clone_size: .

cdr3_aa: CASSTARETLEKLFF
cdr3_nt: TGTGCCAGCAGCACAGCCCGGGAGACCCTAGAAAAACTGTTTTTT
cdr3_length: 15
j_call: TRBJ1-4
d_call: .
v_call: TRBV28
clone_size: many

cdr3_aa: CASSAIRLAGGAEQFF
cdr3_nt: TGTGCCAGCAGCGCTATAAGACTAGCGGGAGGCGCTGAGCAGTTCTTC
cdr3_length: 16
j_call: TRBJ2-1
d_call: TRBD2
v_call: TRBV9
clone_size: .

cdr3_aa: CASSFGGTGGNTEAFF
cdr3_nt: TGTGCCAGCAGTTTCGGCGGAACGGGAGGGAACACTGAAGCTTTCTTT
cdr3_length: 16
j_call: TRBJ1-1
d_call: .
v_call: TRBV28
clone_size: once

cdr3_aa: CASSELQYNEKLFF
cdr3_nt: TGTGCCAGCAGTGAACTCCAGTACAATGAAAAACTGTTTTTT
cdr3_length: 14
j_call: TRBJ1-4
d_call: .
v_call: TRBV6-1
clone_size: .

cdr3_aa: CATSDGANIQYF
cdr3_nt: TGTGCCACCAGTGATGGAGCAAACATTCAGTACTTC
cdr3_length: 12
j_call: TRBJ2-4
d_call: .
v_call: TRBV24-1
clone_size: .

cdr3_aa: CASSPRTGYEQYF
cdr3_nt: TGTGCCAGCAGCCCCCGTACAGGGTACGAGCAGTACTTC
cdr3_length: 13
j_call: TRBJ2-7
d_call: .
v_call: TRBV3-1/TRBV3-2
clone_size: .

cdr3_aa: CAWIKDGTYEQYF
cdr3_nt: TGTGCCTGGATCAAGGACGGGACCTACGAGCAGTACTTC
cdr3_length: 13
j_call: TRBJ2-7
d_call: .
v_call: TRBV30
clone_size: .

cdr3_aa: CASSPTWGTGGMNTEAFF
cdr3_nt: TGTGCCAGCAGCCCCACCTGGGGGACTGGCGGGATGAACACTGAAGCTTTCTTT
cdr3_length: 18
j_call: TRBJ1-1
d_call: .
v_call: TRBV2
clone_size: .

cdr3_aa: CASSSAGRSYNEQFF
cdr3_nt: TGTGCCAGCAGCTCCGCGGGACGCTCCTACAATGAGCAGTTCTTC
cdr3_length: 15
j_call: TRBJ2-1
d_call: .
v_call: TRBV7-9
clone_size: .

cdr3_aa: CASSLGSGREGQFF
cdr3_nt: TGTGCCAGCAGCTTGGGCAGCGGGAGAGAAGGTCAGTTCTTC
cdr3_length: 14
j_call: TRBJ2-1
d_call: TRBD2
v_call: TRBV5-5
clone_size: .

cdr3_aa: CAIWGQGNSPLHF
cdr3_nt: TGTGCCATCTGGGGACAGGGGAATTCACCCCTCCACTTT
cdr3_length: 13
j_call: TRBJ1-6
d_call: TRBD1
v_call: TRBV10-3
clone_size: .

cdr3_aa: CASSLSPFTGTGSHNEQFF
cdr3_nt: TGTGCCAGCAGCTTAAGTCCTTTTACCGGGACAGGGAGCCACAATGAGCAGTTCTTC
cdr3_length: 19
j_call: TRBJ2-1
d_call: TRBD1
v_call: TRBV7-2
clone_size: .

cdr3_aa: CASSLGLAGGHQETQYF
cdr3_nt: TGTGCCAGCAGCTTAGGTCTAGCGGGAGGGCACCAAGAGACCCAGTACTTC
cdr3_length: 17
j_call: TRBJ2-5
d_call: TRBD2
v_call: TRBV7-7
clone_size: .

cdr3_aa: CASRTGQGVNQPQHF
cdr3_nt: TGTGCCAGTAGAACGGGACAAGGAGTCAATCAGCCCCAGCATTTT
cdr3_length: 15
j_call: TRBJ1-5
d_call: .
v_call: TRBV19
clone_size: few

cdr3_aa: CASSAPGLGNYEQYF
cdr3_nt: TGTGCCAGCAGTGCACCGGGACTAGGAAACTACGAGCAGTACTTC
cdr3_length: 15
j_call: TRBJ2-7
d_call: TRBD2
v_call: TRBV6-2/TRBV6-3
clone_size: .

cdr3_aa: CASSLGQSKHYEQYF
cdr3_nt: TGCGCCAGCAGCTTGGGACAGTCTAAACACTACGAGCAGTACTTC
cdr3_length: 15
j_call: TRBJ2-7
d_call: .
v_call: TRBV5-1
clone_size: .

cdr3_aa: CATSRGGTGTNGGYTF
cdr3_nt: TGTGCCACCAGCAGAGGTGGGACAGGGACTAACGGTGGCTACACCTTC
cdr3_length: 16
j_call: TRBJ1-2
d_call: TRBD1
v_call: TRBV15
clone_size: .

cdr3_aa: CATAGARGGQPQHF
cdr3_nt: TGTGCCACCGCAGGGGCCCGCGGAGGACAGCCCCAGCATTTT
cdr3_length: 14
j_call: TRBJ1-5
d_call: .
v_call: TRBV15
clone_size: .

cdr3_aa: CASSLSGTGSYEQYF
cdr3_nt: TGTGCCAGCAGCCTCTCCGGGACAGGGAGTTACGAGCAGTACTTC
cdr3_length: 15
j_call: TRBJ2-7
d_call: TRBD1
v_call: TRBV7-3
clone_size: .

cdr3_aa: CASSLLREDNHEQYF
cdr3_nt: TGTGCCAGCAGTTTGTTGCGGGAGGATAACCACGAGCAGTACTTC
cdr3_length: 15
j_call: TRBJ2-7
d_call: TRBD2
v_call: TRBV28
clone_size: .

cdr3_aa: CASSLTPGTSGRQETQYF
cdr3_nt: TGCGCCAGCAGCTTGACACCTGGGACTAGCGGGAGACAAGAGACCCAGTACTTC
cdr3_length: 18
j_call: TRBJ2-5
d_call: TRBD2
v_call: TRBV5-1
clone_size: .

cdr3_aa: CASSQVAGLAGVDTQYF
cdr3_nt: TGTGCCAGCAGCCAAGTCGCGGGACTAGCGGGCGTCGATACGCAGTATTTT
cdr3_length: 17
j_call: TRBJ2-3
d_call: TRBD2
v_call: TRBV3-1/TRBV3-2
clone_size: .

cdr3_aa: CASSLELLGANTEAFF
cdr3_nt: TGTGCCAGCAGCTTGGAATTATTAGGAGCGAACACTGAAGCTTTCTTT
cdr3_length: 16
j_call: TRBJ1-1
d_call: .
v_call: TRBV5-6
clone_size: .

cdr3_aa: CASSGASALHEQFF
cdr3_nt: TGTGCCAGCTCCGGGGCTAGCGCACTCCATGAGCAGTTCTTC
cdr3_length: 14
j_call: TRBJ2-1
d_call: .
v_call: TRBV11-3
clone_size: .

cdr3_aa: CASSPLSQGASESYYGYTF
cdr3_nt: TGTGCCAGCAGTCCCCTAAGCCAGGGGGCGTCGGAATCGTACTATGGCTACACCTTC
cdr3_length: 19
j_call: TRBJ1-2
d_call: TRBD1
v_call: TRBV27
clone_size: .

cdr3_aa: CASSSDSNNEQFF
cdr3_nt: TGTGCCAGCAGCAGCGACAGTAACAATGAGCAGTTCTTC
cdr3_length: 13
j_call: TRBJ2-1
d_call: .
v_call: TRBV28
clone_size: .

cdr3_aa: CASSVAGLYNEQFF
cdr3_nt: TGTGCCAGCAGTGTAGCGGGACTATACAATGAGCAGTTCTTC
cdr3_length: 14
j_call: TRBJ2-1
d_call: TRBD2
v_call: TRBV27
clone_size: .

cdr3_aa: CASSLTVAGYGYTF
cdr3_nt: TGTGCCAGCAGCCTCACCGTAGCGGGCTATGGCTACACCTTC
cdr3_length: 14
j_call: TRBJ1-2
d_call: .
v_call: TRBV6-2/TRBV6-3
clone_size: .

cdr3_aa: CASSLGASDTQYF
cdr3_nt: TGCGCCAGCAGCTTAGGAGCGTCAGATACGCAGTATTTT
cdr3_length: 13
j_call: TRBJ2-3
d_call: .
v_call: TRBV5-1
clone_size: .

cdr3_aa: CASSAGTGGGHEQFF
cdr3_nt: TGTGCCAGCAGCGCCGGGACAGGGGGAGGCCATGAGCAGTTCTTC
cdr3_length: 15
j_call: TRBJ2-1
d_call: TRBD1
v_call: TRBV7-2
clone_size: .

cdr3_aa: CASSLGLAGRNYQETQYF
cdr3_nt: TGTGCCAGCAGCTTGGGTCTAGCGGGGAGGAACTACCAAGAGACCCAGTACTTC
cdr3_length: 18
j_call: TRBJ2-5
d_call: TRBD2
v_call: TRBV5-8
clone_size: few

cdr3_aa: CASGAQETQYF
cdr3_nt: TGTGCCAGCGGGGCCCAAGAGACCCAGTACTTC
cdr3_length: 11
j_call: TRBJ2-5
d_call: .
v_call: TRBV28
clone_size: .

cdr3_aa: CASSFPGEDTQYF
cdr3_nt: TGCGCCAGCAGCTTTCCGGGGGAGGATACGCAGTATTTT
cdr3_length: 13
j_call: TRBJ2-3
d_call: .
v_call: TRBV5-1
clone_size: many

cdr3_aa: CASSSLDRVSQPQHF
cdr3_nt: TGTGCCAGCAGTTCTTTAGACAGGGTGAGTCAGCCCCAGCATTTT
cdr3_length: 15
j_call: TRBJ1-5
d_call: TRBD1
v_call: TRBV6-2/TRBV6-3
clone_size: .

cdr3_aa: CACLEATDTQYF
cdr3_nt: TGTGCCTGCCTGGAGGCCACAGATACGCAGTATTTT
cdr3_length: 12
j_call: TRBJ2-3
d_call: .
v_call: TRBV30
clone_size: once

cdr3_aa: CASSLVRGYGYTF
cdr3_nt: TGTGCCAGCAGCTTAGTCAGGGGTTATGGCTACACCTTC
cdr3_length: 13
j_call: TRBJ1-2
d_call: .
v_call: TRBV7-9
clone_size: few

cdr3_aa: CASSQDWGTGYGYTF
cdr3_nt: TGTGCCAGCAGCCAAGATTGGGGCACAGGCTATGGCTACACCTTC
cdr3_length: 15
j_call: TRBJ1-2
d_call: .
v_call: TRBV3-1/TRBV3-2
clone_size: .

cdr3_aa: CATSDGTARPETQYF
cdr3_nt: TGTGCCACCAGTGACGGGACAGCCCGCCCAGAGACCCAGTACTTC
cdr3_length: 15
j_call: TRBJ2-5
d_call: TRBD1
v_call: TRBV24-1
clone_size: .

cdr3_aa: CASSQIQLLQREYTDTQYF
cdr3_nt: TGCGCCAGCAGCCAAATCCAACTACTACAGCGGGAGTACACAGATACGCAGTATTTT
cdr3_length: 19
j_call: TRBJ2-3
d_call: TRBD2
v_call: TRBV4-1
clone_size: .

cdr3_aa: CASSLGLAGEFIRGGELFF
cdr3_nt: TGTGCCAGCAGCTTGGGACTAGCGGGAGAGTTTATCCGGGGCGGGGAGCTGTTTTTT
cdr3_length: 19
j_call: TRBJ2-2
d_call: TRBD2
v_call: TRBV7-9
clone_size: few

cdr3_aa: CASRSISTGGASPLHF
cdr3_nt: TGCGCCAGCAGGAGTATCTCGACAGGGGGTGCCTCACCCCTCCACTTT
cdr3_length: 16
j_call: TRBJ1-6
d_call: TRBD1
v_call: TRBV5-1
clone_size: .

cdr3_aa: CASSLGTGYPNEQFF
cdr3_nt: TGTGCCAGCTCCTTAGGGACAGGGTACCCCAATGAGCAGTTCTTC
cdr3_length: 15
j_call: TRBJ2-1
d_call: TRBD1
v_call: TRBV7-2
clone_size: .